The 9 T cell receptor beta chains listed next were all sequenced from one sample in a study of human T cells and chemical hapten exposure. Time point defined: patch test 1, 2 weeks after DPC sensitization. Treatment meaning: therapeutic diphenylcyclopropenone sensitization with weekly scalp DPC. Each CDR3 protein is one row after TCRdb ran MiXCR on the RACE reads. This table holds roughly 180,000 distinct CDR3 sequences, 20% to 25% found once. The material sequenced was whole blood, taken in connection with sensitization to the hapten diphenylcyclopropenone (DPC). These receptors were collected from a woman in her fifties or sixties with alopecia areata. Some clones in this sample may be carry-over from other donors' samples.

The sample holds a few counts of this clonotype. J is TRBJ2-7 and V is TRBV5-8; no firm D call. The CDR3 totals 11 residues. The germline V gene has CDR1 SGHTS and CDR2 YDEGEE. V was cut by 4 bases and J by 7 bases, with 9 bases left in between. CDR3 bases: TGTGCCAGCAGCCCTTTGAGTGAGCAGTACTTC. This sequence encodes CASSPLSEQYF.

The chain uses TRBV6-1 and TRBJ1-2; TRBD1 might be the D (6 bases). The CDR3 extends over 12 amino acids. Germline CDR1 and CDR2: MNHNS and SASEGT. The V end lost 6 bases, the J end lost 4 bases, and 9 bases lay between the germline ends. The CDR3 reads CASRGTPYGYTF. CDR3 nucleotide sequence: TGTGCCAGCAGGGGGACACCCTATGGCTACACCTTC.

The sample holds a few counts of this clonotype. This rearrangement joins TRBV6-4 to TRBJ2-1; perhaps D is TRBD1 or TRBD2 (6 bases each). V lost 3 bases to trimming and J lost 7 bases, with 16 bases between them. CDR1 is MRHNA and CDR2 is SNTAGT in the germline V gene. The CDR3 sequence is 15 residues long. The CDR3 bases are TGTGCCAGCAGTGAACAAGGGGGGTTCGTGAATGAGCAGTTCTTC. Amino acid sequence: CASSEQGGFVNEQFF.

This clonotype was detected a few times. The CDR3 here is CASSLGPSTEAFF. For the CDR3, the DNA is TGTGCCAGCAGCTTAGGACCGTCCACTGAAGCTTTCTTT. This chain links TRBV7-2 with TRBJ1-1, with D uncertain. With 1 base removed from V and 4 bases from J, the gap between germline ends came to 7 bases. Germline V gene sequence: CDR1 SGHTA, CDR2 FQGNSA. The CDR3 is 13 residues long.

This clonotype was seen a few times. This chain joins TRBV20-1 and TRBJ2-5; 9 bases match TRBD1. With 6 bases clipped from V and 5 bases from J, the junction kept 10 bases outside the gene matches. Germline V CDR1 and CDR2: DFQATT, SNEGSKA (reference sequence). The CDR3 has 14 residues. CDR3 protein: CSANQDRGEETQYF. CDR3 coding DNA: TGCAGTGCGAACCAGGACAGGGGAGAGGAGACCCAGTACTTC.

J is TRBJ2-1 and V is TRBV7-9; 11 nucleotides line up with TRBD2. Germline CDR1 is SEHNR and CDR2 is FQNEAQ (reference sequence). This CDR3 contains 17 residues. V trimming: 2 bases; J trimming: 4 bases; junction bases outside the gene matches: 7. CDR3 sequence (DNA): TGTGCCAGCAGCTTACCACCCGGGACTAGCGGTTACAATGAGCAGTTCTTC. It encodes CASSLPPGTSGYNEQFF.

This clonotype turned up a few times. The gene calls are TRBV11-2 and TRBJ1-1; D not certain. V lost 1 base, J lost 4 bases, and 10 bases lay in between. The CDR3 sequence is 14 residues long. The germline gives CDR1 SGHAT, CDR2 FQNNGV. The CDR3, as DNA: TGTGCCAGCAGCTTAGGGAACCGCGGCACTGAAGCTTTCTTT. It yields the protein CASSLGNRGTEAFF.

The chain links TRBV11-2 to TRBJ2-1; TRBD2 aligns across 11 bases. The CDR3 length is 17 residues. Losses at the gene ends were 6 bases for V and 6 bases for J; bases not matched to a gene: 13. Germline assignment: CDR1 SGHAT and CDR2 FQNNGV. CDR3 in DNA: TGTGCCAGCAGGAGATTAGCGGGAGGGAGGTTTGGCAATGAGCAGTTCTTC. This codes for CASRRLAGGRFGNEQFF.

The chain employs TRBV20-1 and TRBJ2-3, with 7 bases fitting TRBD2. V dropped 0 bases and J dropped 2; count of bases not matched to a gene: 8. Germline V gene lookup returns CDR1 DFQATT and CDR2 SNEGSKA (reference sequence). CDR3 length equals 16 residues. DNA of the CDR3: TGCAGTGCTAGAGAGGGAGGGAGCTTAATCACAGATACGCAGTATTTT. Protein: CSAREGGSLITDTQYF.